Sequencing of this T cell receptor (beta chain) was carried out in a study of blood T cell repertoires in COVID-19. Germline V gives CDR1 MGHDK, CDR2 SYGVNS. CDR3 length: 15 amino acids. Germline trimming cut 4 bases from V and 9 bases from J; bases unmatched to any gene: 11. Authors' processing steps: Nucleated cell number was recorded as an estimate derived from reference gene primer amplification. Here immunoSEQ multiplex PCR was the method, and the copy in TCRdb shows in-frame clones only, minus some. That table gives V, J and clone size, and the DNA gave D and trimming. The data show about 180,000 clones, roughly 80% seen once.

The sequencing sample was made of PBMCs or T cells enriched from blood (not recorded which). The clonotype was recovered from a middle-aged woman with acute COVID-19. The V gene is TRBV25-1, the J gene TRBJ2-1; TRBD2 matches at 8 bases. CDR3 loop: CASSGSGMRVGEQFF. Written as DNA, the CDR3 is TGTGCCAGCAGTGGTAGCGGGATGAGGGTAGGTGAGCAGTTCTTC.